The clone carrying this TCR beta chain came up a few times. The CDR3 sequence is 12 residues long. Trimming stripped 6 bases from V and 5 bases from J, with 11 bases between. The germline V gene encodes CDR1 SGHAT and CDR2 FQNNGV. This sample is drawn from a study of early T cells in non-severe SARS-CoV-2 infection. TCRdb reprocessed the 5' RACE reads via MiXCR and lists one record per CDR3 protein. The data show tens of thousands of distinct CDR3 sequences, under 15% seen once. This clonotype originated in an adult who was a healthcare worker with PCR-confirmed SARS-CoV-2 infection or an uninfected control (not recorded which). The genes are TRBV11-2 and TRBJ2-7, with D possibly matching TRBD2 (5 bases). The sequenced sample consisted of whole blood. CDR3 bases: TGTGCCAGCAGTATTACTAGACACGAGCAGTACTTC. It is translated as CASSITRHEQYF. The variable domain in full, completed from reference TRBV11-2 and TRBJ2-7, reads EAGVAQSPRYKIIEKRQSVAFWCNPISGHATLYWYQQILGQGPKLLIQFQNNGVVDDSQLPKDRFSAERLKGVDSTLKIQPAKLEDSAVYLCASSITRHEQYFGPGTRLTVT.